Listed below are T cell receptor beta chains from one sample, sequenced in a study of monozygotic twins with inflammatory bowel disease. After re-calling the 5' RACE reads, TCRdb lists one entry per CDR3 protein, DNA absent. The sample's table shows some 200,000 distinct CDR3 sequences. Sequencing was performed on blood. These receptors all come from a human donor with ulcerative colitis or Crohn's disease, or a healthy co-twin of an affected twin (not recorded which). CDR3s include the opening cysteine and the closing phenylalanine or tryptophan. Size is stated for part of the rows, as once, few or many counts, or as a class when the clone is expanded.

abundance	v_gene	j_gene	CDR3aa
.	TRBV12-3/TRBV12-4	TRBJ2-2	CASSFQVLDTGELFF
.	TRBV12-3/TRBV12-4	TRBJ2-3	CASSFSVGGDTQYF
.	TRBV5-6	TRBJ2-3	CASSFTTGTGATDTQYF
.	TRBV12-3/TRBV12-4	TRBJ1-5	CASSLRGLQPQHF
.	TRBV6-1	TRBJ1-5	CASSDGEGEGNQPQHF
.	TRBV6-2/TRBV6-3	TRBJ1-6	CASRAIGQGVRRYNSPLHF
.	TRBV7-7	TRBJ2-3	CASSPGQGPDTQYF
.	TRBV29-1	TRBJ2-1	CSVEDRQEWGNEQFF
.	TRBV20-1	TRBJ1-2	CSARGEQGRRYTF
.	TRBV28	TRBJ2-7	CASSLSSGTGVYEQYF
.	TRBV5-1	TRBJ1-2	CASSLVGGENYGYTF
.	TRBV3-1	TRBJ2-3	CASSQVSGTTDTQYF
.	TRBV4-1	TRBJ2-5	CASSQGSGVTAGTQYF
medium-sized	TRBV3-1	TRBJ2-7	CASSQGGTVDEQYF
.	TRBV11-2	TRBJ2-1	CASSLHGTGDYNEQFF
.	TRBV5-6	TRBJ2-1	CASSLVGTSRNNEQFF
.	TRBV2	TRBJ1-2	CASSVGQVFGYTF
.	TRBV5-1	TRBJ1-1	CASSPGGAQSNTEAFF
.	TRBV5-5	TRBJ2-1	CASSWLGTSGPNEQFF
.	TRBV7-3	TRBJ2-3	CASSLLSGSSDTQYF
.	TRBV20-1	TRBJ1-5	CSAGHSNQPQHF
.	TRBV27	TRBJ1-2	CASSYRGFYGYTF
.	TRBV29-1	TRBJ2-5	CSGITGFRETQYF
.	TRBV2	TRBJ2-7	CASFLRGPSSYEQYF
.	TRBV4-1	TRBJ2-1	CASSQDIWEGSYNEQFF
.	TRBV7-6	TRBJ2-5	CASSRTGLETQYF
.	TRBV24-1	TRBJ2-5	CATSDQLGGETQYF
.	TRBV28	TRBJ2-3	CASSLAVDTQYF
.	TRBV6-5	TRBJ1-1	CASSYMRNTEAFF
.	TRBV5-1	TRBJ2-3	CASSSTSGGVDTQYF
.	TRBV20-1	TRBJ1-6	CSAYGQGLGPLHF
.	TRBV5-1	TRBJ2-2	CASALAGYTGELFF
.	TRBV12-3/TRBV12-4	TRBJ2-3	CASSQRGRDTQYF
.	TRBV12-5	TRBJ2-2	CASGWGTNTGELFF
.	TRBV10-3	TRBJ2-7	CAISEIANEQYF
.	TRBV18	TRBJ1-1	CASSPIDGNTEAFF
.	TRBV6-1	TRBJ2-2	CASRAGGTANTGDLFF
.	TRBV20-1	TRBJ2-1	CSARGGSSYNEQFF
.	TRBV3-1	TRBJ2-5	CASSSRGAETQYF
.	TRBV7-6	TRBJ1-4	CASSFGRGSEKLFF
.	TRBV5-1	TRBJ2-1	CASSLGGESSYNEQFF
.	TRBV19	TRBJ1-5	CASSGTGGPQPQHF
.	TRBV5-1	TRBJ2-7	CASSLTRQPKDYEQYF
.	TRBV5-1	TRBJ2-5	CASSSQETQYF
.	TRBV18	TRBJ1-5	CASSAEGLKGQPQHF
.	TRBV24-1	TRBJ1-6	CATSDTAYNSPLHF
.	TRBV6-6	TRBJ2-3	CASRGAADTQYF
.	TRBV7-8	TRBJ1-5	CASSAGTGEQPQHF
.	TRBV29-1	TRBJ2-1	CSVERAGVFNEQFF
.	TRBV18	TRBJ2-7	CASSLPGRRGEQYF
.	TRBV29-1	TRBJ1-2	CSAERTGGDYTF
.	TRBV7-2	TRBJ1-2	CASSAERRGDYGYTF
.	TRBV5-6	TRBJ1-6	CASSLVLGGVNNSPLHF